The present TCR beta chain was sequenced within a study of CD8+CD57+ T cells in acquired aplastic anemia. Study-level information: Quantities of DNA derived from sorted CD4+ and CD8+ cells averaged about 3.2 ug. For CD4+ cells, healthy donors had an average of roughly 9.8 million reads. Study-wide points: Patients and controls turned out to have twenty-nine CD8+ CDR3 sequences in common.

The V and J ends lost 11 bases and 3 bases respectively, with 17 bases between them. There are 14 residues in the CDR3. Germline V lookup: CDR1 LNHNV, CDR2 YYDKDF (reference sequence). Points on this clonotype: Its antigen is undetermined.

The template for TCR beta VDJ and CDR3 sequence profiling was genomic DNA. A single record per CDR3 protein comes from TCRdb applying MiXCR to the reads. The table has about 130,000 distinct CDR3 sequences, about 46% seen once. The V and J genes are TRBV15 and TRBJ2-1, with a weak D call TRBD1 (6 bases). The sample was sorted CD4+, CD8+, or CD8+CD57+ T cells (not recorded which) from PBMCs. The TCR comes from a human donor in good health, serving as a control. The CDR3 DNA sequence: TGTGCCTCCTCGGCAGGGGATAACTACAATGAGCAGTTCTTC. Translated: CASSAGDNYNEQFF.